These T cell receptor beta chains were read from a single sample in a study of neurological immune-mediated disorders. Each CDR3 protein is one row after TCRdb ran MiXCR on the 5' RACE reads. This table has 39,000 or so distinct CDR3 sequences, roughly 2.5% appearing once. The sequencing input was PBMCs. These receptors came from a man under 40 with multiple sclerosis. Each CDR3 is given with its conserved first and last residue.

v_call: TRBV15; j_call: TRBJ2-5; cdr3_aa: CATSSGGGRGEKETQYF
v_call: TRBV9; j_call: TRBJ2-7; cdr3_aa: CASSGGGRGSAYEQYF
v_call: TRBV5-8; j_call: TRBJ2-1; cdr3_aa: CASSLGDNPSYNEQFF
v_call: TRBV7-2; j_call: TRBJ2-5; cdr3_aa: CASSSNSGFGTQYF
v_call: TRBV7-6; j_call: TRBJ2-3; cdr3_aa: CASSSAGTGASTDTQYF
v_call: TRBV7-2; j_call: TRBJ2-7; cdr3_aa: CASSLGLAGNYEQYF
v_call: TRBV28; j_call: TRBJ1-5; cdr3_aa: CASSLSPGSNQPQHF
v_call: TRBV5-5; j_call: TRBJ2-1; cdr3_aa: CASSTPGLAGGGEQFF
v_call: TRBV9; j_call: TRBJ1-1; cdr3_aa: CASSVAGSTEAFF
v_call: TRBV6-5; j_call: TRBJ2-2; cdr3_aa: CASSLTVTGELFF
v_call: TRBV6-1; j_call: TRBJ2-7; cdr3_aa: CASTPDRVYEQYF
v_call: TRBV9; j_call: TRBJ2-1; cdr3_aa: CASSVVPGSYNEQFF
v_call: TRBV6-5; j_call: TRBJ2-7; cdr3_aa: CASRYDRGAYEQYF
v_call: TRBV29-1; j_call: TRBJ2-1; cdr3_aa: CSVPVGAGVVVNEQFF
v_call: TRBV5-1; j_call: TRBJ2-5; cdr3_aa: CASSWRRGTQETQYF
v_call: TRBV20-1; j_call: TRBJ2-1; cdr3_aa: CSARILSGRGDNEQFF
v_call: TRBV3-1; j_call: TRBJ1-4; cdr3_aa: CASSQVRGEKLFF
v_call: TRBV12-3/TRBV12-4; j_call: TRBJ1-5; cdr3_aa: CASSQGGWQPQHF
v_call: TRBV10-3; j_call: TRBJ2-5; cdr3_aa: CAITPDGEETQYF
v_call: TRBV20-1; j_call: TRBJ1-2; cdr3_aa: CSARAGRNYGYTF
v_call: TRBV24-1; j_call: TRBJ2-5; cdr3_aa: CATSDPGTGAETQYF
v_call: TRBV27; j_call: TRBJ2-7; cdr3_aa: CASSKAGSGSYEQYF
v_call: TRBV9; j_call: TRBJ1-5; cdr3_aa: CASSVGGTQPQHF
v_call: TRBV6-5; j_call: TRBJ2-3; cdr3_aa: CASGTGSTDTQYF
v_call: TRBV4-1; j_call: TRBJ1-2; cdr3_aa: CASSHFEGGYTF
v_call: TRBV28; j_call: TRBJ2-6; cdr3_aa: CASSWTGGNTGANVLTF
v_call: TRBV29-1; j_call: TRBJ2-7; cdr3_aa: CSVEHGSYEQYF
v_call: TRBV6-5; j_call: TRBJ1-3; cdr3_aa: CASSYSSSGNTIYF
v_call: TRBV7-6; j_call: TRBJ2-1; cdr3_aa: CASSLLGVEPSYNEQFF
v_call: TRBV2; j_call: TRBJ1-2; cdr3_aa: CASGTDFLYGYTF
v_call: TRBV20-1; j_call: TRBJ1-1; cdr3_aa: CTPLGLNTEAFF
v_call: TRBV5-6; j_call: TRBJ2-1; cdr3_aa: CASSFAGVEGEQFF
v_call: TRBV20-1; j_call: TRBJ1-4; cdr3_aa: CSAETGTNEKLFF
v_call: TRBV20-1; j_call: TRBJ2-3; cdr3_aa: CSAGPGLGTDTQYF
v_call: TRBV5-6; j_call: TRBJ2-5; cdr3_aa: CASSLFGAGGETQYF
v_call: TRBV5-1; j_call: TRBJ2-5; cdr3_aa: CASSLRRGPFGFGEETQYF
v_call: TRBV12-3/TRBV12-4; j_call: TRBJ2-3; cdr3_aa: CASSITSSQYF
v_call: TRBV28; j_call: TRBJ2-1; cdr3_aa: CASTYTSGISYNEQFF
v_call: TRBV6-5; j_call: TRBJ1-4; cdr3_aa: CASRRQGGSGEKLFF
v_call: TRBV9; j_call: TRBJ2-3; cdr3_aa: CASSVGGGLYTDTQYF